Described below is a single T cell receptor beta chain sequence and its context. Its target is not known. This sample was included in a study of T cells expressing NK-cell markers. As for the study in general: Investigators obtained TCR beta repertoires from sorted CD3+CD56+NKG2C+, CD3+CD56+NKG2C- and CD3+CD56-NKG2C+ T cells.

Germline V CDR1 and CDR2: LNHDA, SQIVND (reference sequence). This CDR3 is 14 amino acids long. One entry per CDR3 protein, without DNA, is what TCRdb gives after re-calling the 5' RACE reads. The sample is made up of over 150,000 distinct CDR3 sequences, and the top ten hold approximately 35% of it. Study findings and constraints: For several donors, these clonotypes were likewise the leading ones in the CD3+CD56-NKG2C+ fraction. In a group of 5 to 7 donors, dominant NKG2C+ clonotypes represented 1.0-7.0% of CD8+ T cells.

This chain joins TRBV19 and TRBJ1-1; TCRdb returns TRBD1, unconfirmable since there is no DNA. Material: blood T cells: a sorted CD56 or NKG2C T cell subset, CD4+ or CD8+ T cells, or bulk PBMC T cells (not recorded which). The sequence was obtained from a woman aged 45-59 years in good health. The CDR3 loop reads CALKAGTGNTEAFF.